This TCR beta chain was profiled in a study of T cells in Graves' hyperthyroidism and ophthalmopathy. Study-wide context: Peripheral blood specimens were obtained at initial diagnosis, prior to any treatment.

Concerning this clonotype itself: Antigen unknown.

Regions amplified from RNA transcripts were the TCR beta CDR3 regions. The HTBI set primed first-round TCR CDR3 RT-PCR. From the multiplex PCR reads, TCRdb called clonotypes with MiXCR, one entry per CDR3 protein. The table includes about 420,000 distinct CDR3 sequences, around 16% detected once. Study results and limitations: Also found in blood were most expanded thyroid clonotypes above 0.001.

This receptor was identified in a woman aged 18-29 years with Graves' hyperthyroidism. Source material: blood.

CDR3 in amino acids: CASSDTGTGGWDGYTF. The CDR3 DNA follows: TGTGCCAGCAGCGATACCGGGACAGGGGGATGGGATGGCTACACCTTC. The chain recombines TRBV9 with TRBJ1-2; TRBD1 agrees at 11 bases. The CDR3 extends over 16 amino acids. Unmatched junction bases numbered 10, after V lost 3 bases and J lost 6 bases. The germline V gene encodes CDR1 SGDLS and CDR2 YYNGEE.